The 22 T cell receptor beta chains below all came from one sample that was sequenced in a study of cytomegalovirus exposure and HLA in healthy donors. Researchers ran the PCR with 60 Vbeta and 13 Jbeta primers. Profiled with immunoSEQ multiplex PCR; TCRdb holds only in-frame clones, not every one. This repertoire shows 75,000 to 95,000 clones, about 63% found once; its top ten account for under 8%. The sequenced material came from PBMCs. The receptors stem from a young woman in good health and CMV-seronegative.

This chain connects TRBV5-6 to TRBJ1-1; 10 positions match TRBD1. The V gene end was trimmed by 5 bases and the J gene end by 1 base; junction bases not matched to a gene: 2. The germline V gene encodes CDR1 SGHDT and CDR2 YYEEEE. This CDR3 region has 14 residues. CDR3 sequence: CASRGTGENTEAFF. DNA for the CDR3: TGTGCCAGCAGGGGGACAGGGGAGAACACTGAAGCTTTCTTT. Combining the CDR3 with reference TRBV5-6 and TRBJ1-1 gives the whole variable domain DAGVTQSPTHLIKTRGQQVTLRCSPKSGHDTVSWYQQALGQGPQFIFQYYEEEERQRGNFPDRFSGHQFPNYSSELNVNALLLGDSALYLCASRGTGENTEAFFGQGTRLTVV.

J is TRBJ1-2 and V is TRBV5-1, with 12 positions matching TRBD1. V trimming: 0 bases; J trimming: 6 bases; junction bases outside the gene matches: 3. CDR3 size: 15 residues. The germline CDR1 and CDR2 sequences are SGHRS and YFSETQ. As DNA, the CDR3 is TGCGCCAGCAGCTTGGGGGGGACAGGGGGCGATGGCTACACCTTC. This translates into CASSLGGTGGDGYTF. The full variable domain, in which reference TRBV5-1 and TRBJ1-2 provide the parts outside the CDR3, is KAGVTQTPRYLIKTRGQQVTLSCSPISGHRSVSWYQQTPGQGLQFLFEYFSETQRNKGNFPGRFSGRQFSNSRSEMNVSTLELGDSALYLCASSLGGTGGDGYTFGSGTRLTVV.

This clone was found a few times. The chain recombines TRBV27 with TRBJ2-2, with D possibly matching TRBD2 (5 bases). The CDR3 is made up of 12 amino acids. The V and J ends lost 1 base and 8 bases respectively, with 5 bases between them. CDR1 and CDR2 from the germline V gene are MNHEY and SMNVEV (reference sequence). The CDR3 DNA reads TGTGCCAGCAGTTTATGGGAGGGGGAGCTGTTTTTT. This gives the protein CASSLWEGELFF.

The chain recombines TRBV2 with TRBJ2-5; possibly TRBD2 for D (6 bases). With 4 bases removed from V and 4 bases from J, the gap between germline ends came to 13 bases. CDR3 length: 14 amino acids. CDR1 and CDR2 from the germline V gene are SNHLY and FYNNEI. The CDR3: CASSVLGGRETQYF. The CDR3 bases are TGTGCCAGCAGTGTATTGGGGGGACGAGAGACCCAGTACTTC. Complete variable domain (other parts from reference TRBV2 and TRBJ2-5): EPEVTQTPSHQVTQMGQEVILRCVPISNHLYFYWYRQILGQKVEFLVSFYNNEISEKSEIFDDQFSVERPDGSNFTLKIRSTKLEDSAMYFCASSVLGGRETQYFGPGTRLLVL.

CDR3 sequence: CASSDPSGGQGKSYGYTF. The CDR3 nucleotides read TGCGCCAGCAGTGACCCTTCGGGGGGACAGGGGAAGAGCTATGGCTACACCTTC. This rearrangement joins TRBV10-2 to TRBJ1-2, with 10 bases aligning to TRBD1. Trimming removed 3 bases from V and 4 bases from J; junction bases left unmatched: 14. Germline assignment: CDR1 WSHSY and CDR2 SAAADI. The CDR3 loop spans 18 amino acids.

This chain connects TRBV19 to TRBJ1-1, with D possibly TRBD1 on 6 matching bases. The CDR3 has 15 residues. V dropped 8 bases and J dropped 6 bases, with 22 bases sitting between them. Germline V gene lookup returns CDR1 LNHDA and CDR2 SQIVND (reference sequence). The CDR3 DNA reads TGTGCCAGTGGGAGTCAGGCCTCAGGACAGCCTGAAGCTTTCTTT. Translation: CASGSQASGQPEAFF. The entire variable domain, with the rest obtained from reference TRBV19 and TRBJ1-1, is as follows: DGGITQSPKYLFRKEGQNVTLSCEQNLNHDAMYWYRQDPGQGLRLIYYSQIVNDFQKGDIAEGYSVSREKKESFPLTVTSAQKNPTAFYLCASGSQASGQPEAFFGQGTRLTVV.

The V gene is TRBV7-8, the J gene TRBJ2-7; TRBD2 matches at 13 bases. This CDR3 region has 14 residues. CDR1 and CDR2 (germline): SGHVS, FQNEAQ. With 5 bases clipped from V and 6 bases from J, the junction kept 4 bases outside the gene matches. CDR3 sequence: CASSRTSGRGEQYF. The CDR3 DNA follows: TGTGCCAGCAGCCGGACTAGCGGGAGAGGCGAGCAGTACTTC.

The V call is TRBV2, the J call TRBJ2-5; D gene uncertain. Near its end, the DNA agrees better with TRBJ2-7, so the J call may be wrong. From germline, CDR1 is SNHLY and CDR2 FYNNEI. The CDR3 is made up of 12 amino acids. Here the CDR3 reads CASSVGEYEQYF. CDR3 coding DNA: TGTGCCAGCAGTGTCGGAGAATACGAGCAGTACTTC.

In DNA form, the CDR3 reads TGTGCCAGCAGTTACTCGACACCCGACAGGGACACTGAAGCTTTCTTT. This encodes CASSYSTPDRDTEAFF. This sequence joins TRBV6-5 and TRBJ1-1, with 7 bases fitting TRBD1. Looked up from germline, CDR1 is MNHEY and CDR2 is SVGAGI. The CDR3 consists of 16 residues. Losses at the gene ends were 0 bases for V and 3 bases for J; bases not matched to a gene: 7.

J is TRBJ2-7 and V is TRBV19, with 7 nucleotides matching TRBD1. V shed 6 bases and J 2 bases; nucleotides not matched to a gene: 7. The CDR3 loop spans 14 amino acids. Germline V CDR1 and CDR2: LNHDA, SQIVND (reference sequence). The CDR3 coding sequence is TGTGCCAGTAGCCCTACAGGGGTCCCCTACGAGCAGTACTTC. Encoded protein: CASSPTGVPYEQYF.

This chain joins TRBV19 and TRBJ1-5, with D uncertain. The CDR3 contains 12 residues. Germline V gene data show CDR1 as LNHDA and CDR2 as SQIVND (reference sequence). The germline V and J ends were trimmed by 7 bases and 6 bases, with 10 bases remaining between them. CDR3: CASTSSGQPQHF. CDR3 sequence (DNA): TGTGCCAGTACGAGCTCGGGTCAGCCCCAGCATTTT. Full variable domain (missing parts from reference TRBV19 and TRBJ1-5): DGGITQSPKYLFRKEGQNVTLSCEQNLNHDAMYWYRQDPGQGLRLIYYSQIVNDFQKGDIAEGYSVSREKKESFPLTVTSAQKNPTAFYLCASTSSGQPQHFGDGTRLSIL.

The chain recombines TRBV27 with TRBJ2-1; 9 nucleotides match TRBD2. Germline loops: CDR1 MNHEY, CDR2 SMNVEV (reference sequence). This CDR3 contains 19 residues. J gave up 1 base and V 4 bases, and 14 bases lay outside the gene matches. The CDR3 sequence: CASSYLGASGTLSYNEQFF. For the CDR3, the DNA is TGTGCCAGCAGTTACCTTGGGGCTAGCGGGACCCTTTCCTACAATGAGCAGTTCTTC.

This chain connects TRBV2 to TRBJ2-5; TRBD1 matches at 7 bases. The germline gives CDR1 SNHLY, CDR2 FYNNEI. The V and J ends lost 7 bases and 4 bases, in that order; junction bases with no gene match: 9. This CDR3 spans 14 amino acids. This CDR3 reads CASNKGALSETQYF. CDR3 DNA sequence: TGTGCCAGCAATAAGGGGGCCTTATCAGAGACCCAGTACTTC.

The chain couples TRBV5-4 to TRBJ2-5; maybe TRBD2 (8 bases). This CDR3 has 17 residues. Germline assignment: CDR1 SGHNT and CDR2 YYREEE (reference sequence). V dropped 6 bases and J dropped 4 bases, with 25 bases sitting between them. The CDR3 sequence is CASTQGPQAGGGETQYF. Here the CDR3 DNA reads TGTGCCAGCACACAGGGGCCGCAGGCGGGGGGCGGAGAGACCCAGTACTTC.

The chain uses TRBV2 and TRBJ1-6; perhaps TRBD1 as D (5 bases). Germline lookup yields CDR1 SNHLY and CDR2 FYNNEI. The CDR3 runs to 16 residues. With 6 bases removed from V and 9 bases from J, the gap between germline ends came to 21 bases. The chain's CDR3 is CASRPPTALLGSPLHF. DNA for the CDR3: TGTGCCAGCAGACCTCCGACAGCTCTGCTTGGTTCACCCCTCCACTTT.

The rearrangement links TRBV10-3 to TRBJ2-3; 9 nucleotides match TRBD2. With V trimmed by 8 bases and J by 5 bases, 11 bases remained unmatched. Germline V gives CDR1 ENHRY, CDR2 SYGVKD. The length of the CDR3 is 15 residues. The CDR3 is CAISGLANKEDTQYF. The CDR3 bases are TGTGCCATCTCGGGACTAGCAAATAAGGAAGATACGCAGTATTTT.

The gene calls are TRBV27 and TRBJ2-7; 8 bases line up with TRBD2. The CDR3 runs 15 residues. J lost 3 bases, V lost 4 bases, and 8 bases had no gene match. Germline V gene sequence: CDR1 MNHEY, CDR2 SMNVEV (reference sequence). The CDR3 nucleotides read TGTGCCAGCAGTTCCGCCCCGGGGGGGAGCTACGAGCAGTACTTC. It translates to CASSSAPGGSYEQYF.

This clone was seen a handful of times. The chain uses TRBV10-3 and TRBJ1-2; D gene ambiguous. CDR1 ENHRY and CDR2 SYGVKD come from the germline V gene. This CDR3 region has 13 residues. The V gene lost 10 bases and the J gene lost 8 bases, with 20 bases spanning the gap. The CDR3 sequence is CATLPGTMEGYTF. The CDR3 coding sequence is TGTGCCACTCTACCGGGAACCATGGAGGGCTACACCTTC.

This clone was detected a few times. This chain links TRBV11-2 with TRBJ2-1, with D perhaps TRBD2 (5 bases). From germline, CDR1 is SGHAT and CDR2 FQNNGV. The CDR3 sequence is 14 residues long. V was shortened by 4 bases and J by 2 bases, with 9 bases between the two germline ends. The CDR3 DNA follows: TGTGCCAGCAGCTGGGAGAGCGCCTACAATGAGCAGTTCTTC. It translates to CASSWESAYNEQFF.

V and J are TRBV10-3 and TRBJ2-5; tentative D call: TRBD2 (6 bases). Germline lookup yields CDR1 ENHRY and CDR2 SYGVKD. With 6 bases removed from V and 2 bases from J, the gap between germline ends came to 10 bases. CDR3 length: 13 residues. CDR3 bases: TGTGCCATCAGGCGGGCGGGACAAGAGACCCAGTACTTC. Protein sequence: CAIRRAGQETQYF.

The V and J genes are TRBV5-8 and TRBJ1-5; 8 nucleotides agree with TRBD1. Per the germline V gene, CDR1 is SGHTS and CDR2 is YDEGEE. With V trimmed by 0 bases and J by 4 bases, 9 bases remained unmatched. This CDR3 has 17 amino acids. The CDR3 protein is CASSLVRAGGDNQPQHF. The CDR3 DNA reads TGTGCCAGCAGCTTGGTTCGGGCAGGGGGCGATAATCAGCCCCAGCATTTT.

The chain employs TRBV28 and TRBJ2-7; 7 bases match TRBD1. From germline, CDR1 is MDHEN and CDR2 SYDVKM. The ends lost 6 bases at V and 7 bases at J; junction bases unmatched: 6. This CDR3 spans 12 amino acids. The CDR3 DNA is TGTGCCAGCAGAGAGGGGGCTGGGGAGCAGTACTTC. It encodes CASREGAGEQYF.